The T cell receptor (beta chain) under discussion was sequenced for a study of beta chain features in type 1 diabetes. Study outcomes and limitations: TCRB CDR3s were moderately but significantly shorter in Type 1 diabetes patients in all four CD4+ subsets. Possibly, sequencing cDNA over-represented cells that had high TCR expression levels. Insertions were fewer and deletions more numerous at VDJ junctions in type 1 diabetes patients.

Details on this clone: Antigen specificity is unknown.

Expressed TCRB transcripts were sequenced because the entire RNA isolate underwent reverse transcription. Measured with immunoSEQ multiplex PCR; TCRdb has only the in-frame clones, and not every one. The sample has 250,000 to 300,000 clones; about 23% are singletons. Donors contributed one heparinised blood draw apiece, averaging around 120 mL. Once sorted, every population was more than 95% pure. V was clipped by 8 bases and J by 8 bases, with 15 bases between them. Germline V gene lookup returns CDR1 KGHSH and CDR2 LQKENI. CDR3 size: 12 residues. The clonotype originates from a woman aged 25 to 45 with type 1 diabetes. Sequenced material: naive CD4+ T cells from blood. The J gene is TRBJ1-1, the V gene TRBV18, with TRBD1 as a possible D gene (5 bases). The CDR3 coding sequence is TGTGCCAGCCGCGGGACCGGGGCCGAAGCTTTCTTT. Its protein product is CASRGTGAEAFF. Full variable domain (rest looked up from reference TRBV18 and TRBJ1-1): NAGVMQNPRHLVRRRGQEARLRCSPMKGHSHVYWYRQLPEEGLKFMVYLQKENIIDESGMPKERFSAEFPKEGPSILRIQQVVRGDSAAYFCASRGTGAEAFFGQGTRLTVV.